One and the same sample provided the 8 T cell receptor beta chains below, sequenced in a study of CD8 T cells in ankylosing spondylitis. TCRdb re-called the 5' RACE reads with MiXCR, one entry per CDR3 protein. The repertoire holds 250,000 or so distinct CDR3 sequences, with 18% as singletons. The source material was blood, either unsorted or a sorted T cell fraction (not recorded which). Receptors were obtained from a male donor with ankylosing spondylitis or in good health (not recorded which).

This clonotype was recorded a few times. The chain recombines TRBV4-1 with TRBJ2-7; D tentatively reads TRBD1 or TRBD2 (6 bases each). This CDR3 contains 18 residues. Germline V gives CDR1 MGHRA, CDR2 YSYEKL. Trimming took 4 bases from V and 0 from J, leaving 22 bases between them. The CDR3 coding sequence is TGCGCCAGCAGCCCACTCGGGACAACCGGGACTCACTCCTACGAGCAGTACTTC. Its protein product is CASSPLGTTGTHSYEQYF.

This clonotype was picked up a small number of times. The V call is TRBV11-2, the J call TRBJ2-2; D may be TRBD2 (5 bases). Trimming pared 0 bases from V and 7 bases from J, leaving 18 bases between. This CDR3 is built from 17 residues. In germline, CDR1 is SGHAT, CDR2 FQNNGV. CDR3 protein: CASSLDPSGGHYGELFF. The CDR3 region has the DNA TGTGCCAGCAGCTTAGATCCGTCCGGAGGTCACTACGGGGAGCTGTTTTTT.

This sequence joins TRBV7-6 and TRBJ2-1; D not resolved. With 6 bases removed from V and 0 bases from J, the gap between germline ends came to 15 bases. The CDR3 extends over 16 amino acids. Germline values: CDR1 SGHVS, CDR2 FNYEAQ. The CDR3 sequence is CASRSQISSSYNEQFF. The CDR3 DNA follows: TGTGCCAGCAGGTCACAAATCTCGAGCTCCTACAATGAGCAGTTCTTC. Variable domain in full (rest from reference TRBV7-6 and TRBJ2-1): GAGVSQSPRYKVTKRGQDVALRCDPISGHVSLYWYRQALGQGPEFLTYFNYEAQQDKSGLPNDRFSAERPEGSISTLTIQRTEQRDSAMYRCASRSQISSSYNEQFFGPGTRLTVL.

In its sample, this clonotype was seen many times. The DNA of the CDR3 is TGCAGCGGGTGGGGAGCGGGACAGCAACAAGAGACCCAGTACTTC. As protein: CSGWGAGQQQETQYF. The rearrangement uses TRBV29-1 and TRBJ2-5; D is possibly TRBD1 or TRBD2 (7 bases each). Trimming stripped 7 bases from V and 2 bases from J, with 20 bases between. The CDR3 sequence is 15 residues long. Germline CDR1 and CDR2: SQVTM and ANQGSEA. The full variable domain, its missing parts supplied by reference TRBV29-1 and TRBJ2-5, is SAVISQKPSRDICQRGTSLTIQCQVDSQVTMMFWYRQQPGQSLTLIATANQGSEATYESGFVIDKFPISRPNLTFSTLTVSNMSPEDSSIYLCSGWGAGQQQETQYFGPGTRLLVL.

The CDR3 spells CASSTKGQLAAGGGNEQFF. CDR3 bases: TGTGCCAGCAGCACAAAGGGGCAACTAGCGGCCGGGGGGGGGAATGAGCAGTTCTTC. The chain carries TRBV21-1 and TRBJ2-1; the D call in the table, TRBD2, was not verified against the DNA. TRBV21-1 is designated a pseudogene. The CDR3 totals 19 residues.

This clonotype was seen at least ten times. The chain uses TRBV12-3 or TRBV12-4 and TRBJ2-3; no clear D gene. V was shortened by 1 base and J by 6 bases, with 8 bases between the two germline ends. The CDR3 loop spans 13 amino acids. The CDR3, as DNA: TGTGCCAGCAGTTTAGGCTCTCGTGATACGCAGTATTTT. Translation: CASSLGSRDTQYF.

This clonotype showed up many times. V is TRBV7-8 and J is TRBJ2-5; 13 bases are a match to TRBD2. V gave up 6 bases and J gave up 5 bases; unmatched junction bases: 6. Germline CDR1 and CDR2: SGHVS and FQNEAQ. The length of the CDR3 is 15 residues. The CDR3 loop reads CASRWTSGSFETQYF. Here the CDR3 DNA reads TGTGCCAGCAGGTGGACTAGCGGGAGTTTTGAGACCCAGTACTTC.

V is TRBV28 and J is TRBJ2-1, with a possible D match to TRBD2 (6 bases). The CDR3 is 12 amino acids. The ends were cut back, 8 bases at V and 7 bases at J, with 12 bases in the middle. Germline CDR1 reads MDHEN; CDR2 reads SYDVKM. CDR3 nucleotides: TGTGCCAGCGGGACTTGGGCTAATGAGCAGTTCTTC. This codes for CASGTWANEQFF.